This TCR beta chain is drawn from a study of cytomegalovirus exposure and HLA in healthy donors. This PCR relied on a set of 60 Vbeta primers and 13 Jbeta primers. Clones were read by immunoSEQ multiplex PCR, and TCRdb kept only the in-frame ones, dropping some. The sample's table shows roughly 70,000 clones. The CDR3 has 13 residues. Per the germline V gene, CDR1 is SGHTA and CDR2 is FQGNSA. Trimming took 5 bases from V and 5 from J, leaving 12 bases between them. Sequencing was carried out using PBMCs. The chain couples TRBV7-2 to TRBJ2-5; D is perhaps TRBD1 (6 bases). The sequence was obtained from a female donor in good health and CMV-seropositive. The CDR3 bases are TGTGCCAGCAGCCACACAGGGATGGAGACCCAGTACTTC. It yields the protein CASSHTGMETQYF.